These 23 T cell receptor beta chains were all obtained from the same sample, sequenced in a study of T cells after yellow fever vaccination. TCRdb re-called the 5' RACE reads with MiXCR, one entry per CDR3 protein. This sample yields 25,000 to 30,000 distinct CDR3 sequences, of which approximately 5% are seen a single time; 12% belongs to the top ten. The source was PBMCs, either bulk or a sorted T-cell subset (CD4+, CD8+, memory, or dextramer-sorted; not recorded which), collected 15 days after the yellow fever booster vaccination. The receptor set was obtained from a man aged 25 to 45 who received the YFV17D yellow fever vaccine.

The chain couples TRBV18 to TRBJ2-7, with TRBD1 matching over 10 bases. The CDR3 consists of 13 residues. The V gene end was trimmed by 3 bases and the J gene end by 5 bases; junction bases not matched to a gene: 1. The germline V gene has CDR1 KGHSH and CDR2 LQKENI. CDR3 nucleotides: TGTGCCAGCTCACCCGGGACAGGGGACGAGCAGTACTTC. This encodes CASSPGTGDEQYF.

Notes on this clonotype: A much larger clone lies one base from this, so it may be a read error. The V gene is TRBV25-1, the J gene TRBJ2-7, with TRBD1 matching 10 bases. This CDR3 has 15 amino acids. The junction had 5 bases not matched to a gene; V was cut back by 3 bases and J by 3 bases. CDR1 MGHDK and CDR2 SYGVNS come from the germline V gene. The CDR3: CASSDTGTGDYEQYF. The CDR3 DNA reads TGTGCCAGCAGTGACACCGGGACAGGGGACTACGAGCAGTACTTC.

The table lists this clonotype with many counts. This sequence joins TRBV7-2 and TRBJ2-7, with 8 bases fitting TRBD1. J was trimmed by 0 bases and V by 5 bases; bases with no gene match: 6. This CDR3 has 15 residues. Germline CDR1 is SGHTA and CDR2 is FQGNSA. DNA for the CDR3: TGTGCCAGCAGCGTTGGGACAGGCCACTCCTACGAGCAGTACTTC. Protein product: CASSVGTGHSYEQYF.

This clonotype was observed at least ten times. The V and J genes are TRBV5-1 and TRBJ1-1, with D possibly TRBD1 on 6 matching bases. V was shortened by 1 base and J by 1 base, with 11 bases between the two germline ends. The CDR3 has 15 residues. The germline V gene encodes CDR1 SGHRS and CDR2 YFSETQ. Here the CDR3 reads CASSLRGHQNTEAFF. The CDR3 bases are TGCGCCAGCAGCTTGAGGGGACACCAGAACACTGAAGCTTTCTTT.

The V gene is TRBV4-3, the J gene TRBJ1-5; D call uncertain. The length of the CDR3 is 13 residues. Looked up from germline, CDR1 is LGHNA and CDR2 is YSLEER. Trimming removed 0 bases from V and 2 bases from J, with 2 bases in between. Here the CDR3 DNA reads TGCGCCAGCAGCCAAGAACGCAATCAGCCCCAGCATTTT. Amino acids: CASSQERNQPQHF.

This clonotype was detected many times. V usage is TRBV12-3 or TRBV12-4 and J usage is TRBJ2-4; no reliable D call. V lost 7 bases and J lost 7, with 14 bases in between. The CDR3 covers 13 residues. The CDR3 protein is CASTVSSGNIQYF. The CDR3 bases are TGTGCCAGCACCGTTTCGAGTGGGAACATTCAGTACTTC.

This clonotype has ten or more counts. J is TRBJ2-3 and V is TRBV7-2; D may match TRBD1 or TRBD2 (6 bases each). The CDR3 consists of 14 residues. V gave up 8 bases and J gave up 0 bases, with 12 bases separating them. The germline gives CDR1 SGHTA, CDR2 FQGNSA. The CDR3: CASLGGQSTDTQYF. Here the CDR3 DNA reads TGTGCCAGCCTGGGAGGACAGAGCACAGATACGCAGTATTTT.

This clonotype has at least ten counts. The chain combines TRBV20-1 with TRBJ2-1, with D unclear. V was cut by 3 bases and J by 7 bases, with 13 bases left in between. In germline, CDR1 is DFQATT, CDR2 SNEGSKA (reference sequence). CDR3 length equals 13 residues. CDR3 nucleotides: TGCAGTGCTAGCCCGGACGTGAGAAATGAGCAGTTCTTC. Protein sequence: CSASPDVRNEQFF.

Ten or more counts support this clonotype. The chain has TRBV12-3 or TRBV12-4 and TRBJ2-2, with D possibly matching TRBD2 (5 bases). V lost 3 bases, J lost 4 bases, and 9 bases lay in between. CDR3 length equals 14 residues. The CDR3 bases are TGTGCCAGCAGTTTGAGTGGAGGCACCGGGGAGCTGTTTTTT. Translated, it gives CASSLSGGTGELFF.

This clonotype was seen many times. The chain recombines TRBV28 with TRBJ2-5; D is possibly TRBD2 (6 bases). There are 14 residues in the CDR3. The V gene lost 4 bases and the J gene lost 4 bases, with 13 bases spanning the gap. Germline CDR1 and CDR2: MDHEN and SYDVKM. The CDR3 loop is CASSSPVGGETQYF. CDR3 nucleotides: TGTGCCAGCAGTTCACCAGTGGGGGGAGAGACCCAGTACTTC.

This clonotype was seen many times. The chain combines TRBV7-2 with TRBJ2-3; 8 bases agree with TRBD2. V lost 2 bases, J lost 0 bases, and 1 base stayed unmatched. CDR3 length: 15 residues. CDR1 is SGHTA and CDR2 is FQGNSA in the germline V gene. The CDR3 DNA reads TGTGCCAGCAGCTTACCTAGCGGGAGCACAGATACGCAGTATTTT. Its translation: CASSLPSGSTDTQYF.

This clonotype was seen repeatedly, ten times or more. The chain employs TRBV18 and TRBJ1-1, with unresolved D. CDR3 length: 14 amino acids. Trimming took 3 bases from V and 1 from J, leaving 9 bases between them. The germline V gene encodes CDR1 KGHSH and CDR2 LQKENI. CDR3 region: CASSPSVTNTEAFF. In DNA form, the CDR3 reads TGTGCCAGCTCACCCTCCGTAACGAACACTGAAGCTTTCTTT.

Ten or more counts support this clonotype. The chain has TRBV6-2 or TRBV6-3 and TRBJ1-5, with 9 positions matching TRBD1. Germline CDR1 and CDR2: MNHEY and SVGEGT. J lost 5 bases, V lost 7 bases, and 3 bases had no gene match. The CDR3 loop spans 13 amino acids. CDR3 DNA: TGTGCCAGCACCAGGACAGGGGATCAGCCCCAGCATTTT. Protein: CASTRTGDQPQHF.

This clonotype showed up many times. The chain carries TRBV27 and TRBJ2-1; D unclear. The CDR3 sequence is 13 residues long. The V end was cut by 5 bases, the J end by 12 bases, with 17 bases between. The germline CDR1 and CDR2 sequences are MNHEY and SMNVEV (reference sequence). In DNA, the CDR3 is TGTGCCAGCAGTCTTTCAGTTTCCGTTGGGCAGTTCTTC. Translation: CASSLSVSVGQFF.

In this sample, this clonotype turned up many times. The V gene is TRBV27, the J gene TRBJ1-5; D unresolved. CDR1 and CDR2 (germline): MNHEY, SMNVEV (reference sequence). CDR3 length equals 13 residues. The V end lost 5 bases, the J end lost 6 bases, and 11 bases lay between the germline ends. The CDR3 spells CASSPSTGQPQHF. CDR3 nucleotides: TGTGCCAGCAGTCCCTCGACCGGTCAGCCCCAGCATTTT.

At least ten counts were recorded for this clonotype. The V call is TRBV7-8, the J call TRBJ2-1; 12 bases align to TRBD2. The CDR3 sequence is 17 residues long. Losses at the gene ends were 6 bases for V and 1 base for J; bases not matched to a gene: 7. Germline V gene data show CDR1 as SGHVS and CDR2 as FQNEAQ. CDR3 sequence (DNA): TGTGCCAGCAGTCTCGGACTAGCGGGAATGTCCTACAATGAGCAGTTCTTC. Protein: CASSLGLAGMSYNEQFF. The full variable domain, in which reference TRBV7-8 and TRBJ2-1 provide the parts outside the CDR3, is GAGVSQSPRYKVAKRGQDVALRCDPISGHVSLFWYQQALGQGPEFLTYFQNEAQLDKSGLPSDRFFAERPEGSVSTLKIQRTQQEDSAVYLCASSLGLAGMSYNEQFFGPGTRLTVL.

Ten or more counts support this clonotype. The chain joins TRBV7-2 to TRBJ1-5; D call uncertain. CDR3 length: 13 residues. Germline assignment: CDR1 SGHTA and CDR2 FQGNSA. V was pared by 4 bases and J by 0 bases, with 4 bases between. The CDR3 protein is CASSSDSNQPQHF. Written as DNA, the CDR3 is TGTGCCAGCAGCTCCGATAGCAATCAGCCCCAGCATTTT.

The sample holds many counts of this clonotype. This sequence joins TRBV7-9 and TRBJ2-7, with TRBD2 identical over 10 bases. The V gene end was trimmed by 6 bases and the J gene end by 2 bases; junction bases not matched to a gene: 4. The CDR3 length is 14 residues. Germline CDR1 and CDR2: SEHNR and FQNEAQ (reference sequence). The CDR3 spells CASSLAGVTYEQYF. As DNA, the CDR3 is TGTGCCAGCAGTCTAGCGGGGGTTACCTACGAGCAGTACTTC.

This clonotype has ten or more counts. The chain employs TRBV29-1 and TRBJ1-2; D not resolved. V lost 5 bases and J lost 3, with 16 bases in between. The CDR3 has 14 amino acids. Germline assignment: CDR1 SQVTM and CDR2 ANQGSEA. Here the CDR3 DNA reads TGCAGCGTTTCCCCGGAAGGGCCCGACTATGGCTACACCTTC. Residues: CSVSPEGPDYGYTF.

This clonotype was counted at least ten times. The chain is built from TRBV7-2 and TRBJ1-6, with TRBD1 matching 10 bases. Germline CDR1 and CDR2: SGHTA and FQGNSA. J lost 7 bases, V lost 1 base, and 4 bases had no gene match. There are 16 residues in the CDR3. CDR3 nucleotide sequence: TGTGCCAGCAGCTTAGGACAGGGGGCAAGGAATTCACCCCTCCACTTT. Its translation is CASSLGQGARNSPLHF.

In its sample, this clonotype was seen many times. The chain uses TRBV3-2 and TRBJ2-1. TRBV3-2 is termed a pseudogene. The CDR3 is made up of 13 amino acids. The CDR3 sequence is CASSQVEWNEQFF. Here the CDR3 DNA reads TGTGCCAGCAGCCAAGTTGAGTGGAATGAGCAGTTCTTC.

The chain has TRBV19 and TRBJ2-2, with 8 positions matching TRBD2. Unmatched junction bases numbered 5, after V lost 4 bases and J lost 1 base. The CDR3 is 16 amino acids. Per germline, CDR1 LNHDA and CDR2 SQIVND (reference sequence). CDR3: CASSTGLALNTGELFF. The DNA for the CDR3 is TGTGCCAGTAGTACCGGACTAGCCTTGAACACCGGGGAGCTGTTTTTT.

This clonotype showed up many times. The V and J genes are TRBV7-2 and TRBJ1-2; 8 bases agree with TRBD1. The germline V gene encodes CDR1 SGHTA and CDR2 FQGNSA. This CDR3 region has 15 residues. Trimming removed 5 bases from V and 4 bases from J; junction bases left unmatched: 9. The CDR3 DNA sequence: TGTGCCAGCAGCGCTTCGACAGGGGCGGGCTATGGCTACACCTTC. The encoded protein is CASSASTGAGYGYTF.